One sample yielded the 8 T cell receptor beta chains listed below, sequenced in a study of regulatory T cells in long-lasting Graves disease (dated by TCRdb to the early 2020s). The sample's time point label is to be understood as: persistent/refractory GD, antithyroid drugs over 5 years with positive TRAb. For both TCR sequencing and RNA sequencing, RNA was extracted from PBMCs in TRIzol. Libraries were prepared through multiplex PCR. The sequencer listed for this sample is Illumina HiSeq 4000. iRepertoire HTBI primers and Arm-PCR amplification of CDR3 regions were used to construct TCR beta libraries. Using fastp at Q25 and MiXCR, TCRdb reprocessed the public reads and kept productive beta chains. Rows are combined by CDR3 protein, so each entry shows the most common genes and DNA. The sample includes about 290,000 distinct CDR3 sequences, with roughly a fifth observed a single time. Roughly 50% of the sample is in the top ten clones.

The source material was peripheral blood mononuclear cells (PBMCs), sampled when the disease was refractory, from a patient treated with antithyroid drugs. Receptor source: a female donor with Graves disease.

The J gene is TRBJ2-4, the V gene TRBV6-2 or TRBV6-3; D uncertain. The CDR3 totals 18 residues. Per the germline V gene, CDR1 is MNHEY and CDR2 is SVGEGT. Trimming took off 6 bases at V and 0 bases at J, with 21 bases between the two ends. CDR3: CASRVRNLDQPAKNIQYF. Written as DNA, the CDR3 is TGTGCCAGCAGAGTTCGGAATCTGGACCAACCAGCCAAAAACATTCAGTACTTC.

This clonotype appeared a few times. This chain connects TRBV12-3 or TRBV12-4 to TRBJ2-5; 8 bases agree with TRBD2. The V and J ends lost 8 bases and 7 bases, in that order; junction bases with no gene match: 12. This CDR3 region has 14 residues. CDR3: CASAASAGAGTQYF. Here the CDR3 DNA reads TGTGCCAGCGCTGCCTCAGCGGGGGCGGGGACCCAGTACTTC.

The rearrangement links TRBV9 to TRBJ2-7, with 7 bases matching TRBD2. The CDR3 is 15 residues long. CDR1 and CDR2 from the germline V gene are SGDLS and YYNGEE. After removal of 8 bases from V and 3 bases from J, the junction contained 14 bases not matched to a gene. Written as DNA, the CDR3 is TGTGCCAGTAGTAAAGAGCGGGACCCGTTCTACGAGCAGTACTTC. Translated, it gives CASSKERDPFYEQYF.

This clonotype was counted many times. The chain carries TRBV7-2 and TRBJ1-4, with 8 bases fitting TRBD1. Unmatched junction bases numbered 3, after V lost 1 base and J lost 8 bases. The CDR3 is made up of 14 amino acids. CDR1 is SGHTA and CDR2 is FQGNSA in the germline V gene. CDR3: CASSLGAGGEKLFF. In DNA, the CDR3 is TGTGCCAGCAGCTTAGGGGCAGGGGGCGAAAAACTGTTTTTT.

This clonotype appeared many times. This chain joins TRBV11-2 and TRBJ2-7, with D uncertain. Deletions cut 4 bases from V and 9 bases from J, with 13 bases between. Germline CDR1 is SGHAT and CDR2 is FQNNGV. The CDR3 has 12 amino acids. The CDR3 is CASSSDELRQYF. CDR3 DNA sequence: TGTGCCAGCAGCTCGGACGAGCTACGGCAGTACTTC.

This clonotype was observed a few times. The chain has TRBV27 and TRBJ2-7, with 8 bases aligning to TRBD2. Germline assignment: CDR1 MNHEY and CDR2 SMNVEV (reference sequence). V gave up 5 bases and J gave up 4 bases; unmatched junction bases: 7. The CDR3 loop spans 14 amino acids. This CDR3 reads CASSPIAGRYEQYF. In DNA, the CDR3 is TGTGCCAGCAGTCCAATAGCGGGAAGGTACGAGCAGTACTTC.

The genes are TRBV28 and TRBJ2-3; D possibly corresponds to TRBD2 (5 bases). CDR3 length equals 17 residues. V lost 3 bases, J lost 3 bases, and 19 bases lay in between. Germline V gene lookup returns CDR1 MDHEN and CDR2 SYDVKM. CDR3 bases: TGTGCCAGCAGTTTTCCCTCAACCCTAGCTCGGACAGATACGCAGTATTTT. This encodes CASSFPSTLARTDTQYF.

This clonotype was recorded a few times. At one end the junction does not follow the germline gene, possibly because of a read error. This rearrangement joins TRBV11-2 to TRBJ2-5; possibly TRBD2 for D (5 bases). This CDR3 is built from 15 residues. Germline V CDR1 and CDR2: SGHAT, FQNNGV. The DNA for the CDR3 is TGTACCAGCAGCCAAGCGGCAGGACACCAAGAGACCCAGTACTTC. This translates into CTSSQAAGHQETQYF.